The clone carrying this TCR beta chain was counted at least ten times. What was amplified from RNA transcripts were TCR beta CDR3 regions. Primed by the HTBI set, a first-round RT-PCR was run on the TCR CDR3. TCRdb independently ran MiXCR on the multiplex PCR reads; one entry per CDR3 protein. The sample records nearly 600,000 distinct CDR3 sequences, about 14% being singletons. The data belong to a study of T cells in Graves' hyperthyroidism and ophthalmopathy. Germline-derived CDR1 and CDR2 are SGHVS and FQNEAQ. V lost 7 bases, J lost 1 base, and 5 bases stayed unmatched. The CDR3 contains 15 residues.

The receptor's source is a woman aged 18-29 years with Graves' ophthalmopathy. The gene calls are TRBV7-8 and TRBJ2-5; TRBD2 matches at 11 bases. Sequencing input: blood. For the CDR3, the DNA is TGTGCCAGCACCGGGACTAGCGGACTCCAAGAGACCCAGTACTTC. It codes for CASTGTSGLQETQYF.